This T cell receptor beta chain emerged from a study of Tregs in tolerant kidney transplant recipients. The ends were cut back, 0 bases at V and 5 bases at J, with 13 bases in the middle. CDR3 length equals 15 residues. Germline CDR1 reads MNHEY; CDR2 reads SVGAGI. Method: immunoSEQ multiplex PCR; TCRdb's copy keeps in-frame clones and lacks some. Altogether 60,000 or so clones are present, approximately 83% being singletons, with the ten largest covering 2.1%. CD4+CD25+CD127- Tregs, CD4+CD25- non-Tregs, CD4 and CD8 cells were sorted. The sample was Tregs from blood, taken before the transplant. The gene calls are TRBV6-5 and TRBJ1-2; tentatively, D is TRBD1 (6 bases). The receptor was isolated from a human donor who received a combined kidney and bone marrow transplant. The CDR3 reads CASSYSPGTQYGYTF. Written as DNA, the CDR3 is TGTGCCAGCAGTTACTCACCGGGGACACAGTATGGCTACACCTTC.